Described below is a single T cell receptor beta chain sequence and its context. The data were taken from a study of OX40 agonist ivuxolimab in advanced cancers. As for the study in general: Patients' therapy was ivuxolimab, an antibody that acts as an agonist of OX40 (CD134). Patients were infused with ivuxolimab every 2 weeks at 0.01 to 10 mg/kg.

Here immunoSEQ multiplex PCR was the method, and the copy in TCRdb shows in-frame clones only, minus some. The data hold 50,000 to 70,000 clones, with over 90% observed a single time. The CDR3 consists of 16 residues. The germline V gene encodes CDR1 SGHVT and CDR2 SQSDAQ. Deletions cut 5 bases from V and 3 bases from J, with 20 bases between. Researchers took blood at baseline, on cycle 4 day 1, and on cycle 7 day 1. This chain connects TRBV7-4 to TRBJ2-7; D may match TRBD1 or TRBD2 (5 bases each). The input for sequencing was CD4+ or CD8+ T cells sorted from blood, taken in a trial of the OX40 agonist ivuxolimab. This clonotype was obtained from an adult with an advanced solid tumor such as melanoma, head and neck, liver or kidney cancer. CDR3 DNA sequence: TGTGCCAGCAGCCTATCCTGGGGGACCGAGGACTACGAGCAGTACTTC. Translation gives CASSLSWGTEDYEQYF.